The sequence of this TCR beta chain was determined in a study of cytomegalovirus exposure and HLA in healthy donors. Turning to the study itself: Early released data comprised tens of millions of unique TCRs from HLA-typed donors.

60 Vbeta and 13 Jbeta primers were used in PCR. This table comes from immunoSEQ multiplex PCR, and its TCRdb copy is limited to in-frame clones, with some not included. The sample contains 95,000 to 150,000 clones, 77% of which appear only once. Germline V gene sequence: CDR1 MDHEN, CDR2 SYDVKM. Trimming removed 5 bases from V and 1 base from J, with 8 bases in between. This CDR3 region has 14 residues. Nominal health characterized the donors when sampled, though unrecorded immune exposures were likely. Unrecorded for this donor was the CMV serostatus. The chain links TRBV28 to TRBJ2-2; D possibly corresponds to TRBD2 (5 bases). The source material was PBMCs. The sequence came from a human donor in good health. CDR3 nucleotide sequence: TGTGCCAGCAGTCCGAGGGTGAACACCGGGGAGCTGTTTTTT. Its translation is CASSPRVNTGELFF.